Shown below are 20 T cell receptor beta chains from a single sample sequenced in a study of control samples from healthy donors and cancer patients. Clones were sequenced by immunoSEQ multiplex PCR, and TCRdb holds only the in-frame ones, with some missing. The table includes 150,000 or so clones, 90% to 95% detected once. Sequenced sample: blood. These receptors were obtained from a man younger than 35 in good health.

This chain links TRBV4-2 with TRBJ2-1; 10 bases fit TRBD2. Germline V gene data show CDR1 as LGHNA and CDR2 as YNFKEQ. This CDR3 contains 16 residues. V dropped 1 base and J dropped 9; count of bases not matched to a gene: 9. CDR3 nucleotides: TGTGCCAGCAGCCAAGGAGAGCTAGCGGGAGAAGGTGAGCAGTTCTTC. Its translation: CASSQGELAGEGEQFF.

The V gene is TRBV3-1 (or the pseudogene TRBV3-2), the J gene TRBJ2-3, with TRBD2 matching 7 bases. Trimming at V came to 5 bases and at J to 5 bases, leaving 16 bases not matched to a gene. The V gene's germline CDR1 is LGHDT and CDR2 YNNKEL (reference sequence). CDR3 size: 17 residues. The CDR3, as DNA: TGTGCCAGCAGCAGCGAGTGGAGGGGAGGGTTCGGAGATACGCAGTATTTT. Protein: CASSSEWRGGFGDTQYF.

The V call is TRBV6-6, the J call TRBJ2-7; D is perhaps TRBD2 (5 bases). The germline CDR1 and CDR2 sequences are MNHNY and SVGAGI (reference sequence). The V and J ends lost 7 bases and 3 bases respectively, with 10 bases between them. This CDR3 comprises 12 residues. The CDR3 region is CASNNRGYEQYF. CDR3 sequence (DNA): TGTGCCAGCAATAACCGGGGCTACGAGCAGTACTTC.

On this clone itself: Other nucleotide sequences from this sample produce the same CDR3. The gene calls are TRBV7-9 and TRBJ2-7, with D uncertain. Deletions cut 2 bases from V and 3 bases from J, with 5 bases between. CDR1 and CDR2 (germline): SEHNR, FQNEAQ (reference sequence). This CDR3 is built from 12 residues. The CDR3 coding sequence is TGTGCCAGCAGCTTAACGGGCTACGAGCAGTACTTC. Translating gives CASSLTGYEQYF.

The chain links TRBV7-2 to TRBJ1-6, with D perhaps matching TRBD1 (6 bases). Germline V gene sequence: CDR1 SGHTA, CDR2 FQGNSA. CDR3 length equals 16 residues. V lost 0 bases, J lost 7 bases, and 13 bases lay in between. The CDR3 loop is CASSLAAGVRNSPLHF. CDR3 coding DNA: TGTGCCAGCAGCTTAGCGGCAGGGGTGAGAAATTCACCCCTCCACTTT.

V gene TRBV19 combines with J gene TRBJ1-5, with 9 nucleotides matching TRBD1. The junction had 10 bases not matched to a gene; V was cut back by 5 bases and J by 2 bases. CDR3 size: 17 residues. CDR1 LNHDA and CDR2 SQIVND come from the germline V gene (reference sequence). This chain's CDR3 is CASSRGTGFGGNQPQHF. The DNA for the CDR3 is TGTGCCAGTAGTCGCGGGACAGGGTTCGGAGGCAATCAGCCCCAGCATTTT.

The J gene is TRBJ1-2, the V gene TRBV30, with no clear D. The V and J ends lost 4 bases and 8 bases respectively, with 14 bases between them. The length of the CDR3 is 12 residues. Germline values: CDR1 GTSNPN, CDR2 SVGIG (reference sequence). The CDR3 bases are TGTGCCTGGACCCCGGGCCCGATGGGCTACACCTTC. This gives the protein CAWTPGPMGYTF.

In this sample, this clone turned up once. The DNA of the CDR3 is TGTGCCAGCAGTTTATGGGCAGGGGGTCTTGGCTACACCTTC. This sequence encodes CASSLWAGGLGYTF. The V call is TRBV28, the J call TRBJ1-2; TRBD1 matches 7 bases. V was clipped by 0 bases and J by 7 bases; unmatched bases: 5. CDR1 is MDHEN, CDR2 SYDVKM, per germline. The CDR3 covers 14 residues.

V and J are TRBV3-1 (or the pseudogene TRBV3-2) and TRBJ2-3, with 11 bases identical to TRBD2. Trimming at V came to 4 bases and at J to 6 bases, leaving 12 bases not matched to a gene. Germline V gene data show CDR1 as LGHDT and CDR2 as YNNKEL (reference sequence). This CDR3 is 17 amino acids long. CDR3 residues: CASSLTVAGGALDTQYF. CDR3 coding DNA: TGTGCCAGCAGCCTCACCGTAGCGGGGGGGGCCTTGGATACGCAGTATTTT.

The chain is built from TRBV7-9 and TRBJ1-1, with D possibly being TRBD1 (5 bases). The V end was cut by 5 bases, the J end by 7 bases, with 11 bases between. This CDR3 is 12 amino acids long. Germline assignment: CDR1 SEHNR and CDR2 FQNEAQ (reference sequence). The CDR3 DNA follows: TGTGCCAGCAGCCCAGGGTGGGATGAAGCTTTCTTT. Amino acid sequence: CASSPGWDEAFF.

V usage is TRBV9 and J usage is TRBJ1-2, with no clear D. The V end lost 3 bases, the J end lost 2 bases, and 11 bases lay between the germline ends. This CDR3 has 14 amino acids. CDR1 and CDR2 (germline): SGDLS, YYNGEE. The CDR3 DNA is TGTGCCAGCAGCGGCGGTGTCCCAAACTATGGCTACACCTTC. Its translation: CASSGGVPNYGYTF.

The chain joins TRBV28 to TRBJ1-3; D is ambiguous. The CDR3 runs to 13 residues. Germline CDR1 MDHEN, CDR2 SYDVKM. The germline V and J ends were trimmed by 3 bases and 4 bases, with 7 bases remaining between them. Here the CDR3 DNA reads TGTGCCAGCAGTTTTCCGTCCGGAAACACCATATATTTT. Residues: CASSFPSGNTIYF.

The chain carries TRBV5-1 and TRBJ2-5; perhaps TRBD1 as D (6 bases). V was trimmed by 5 bases and J by 4 bases, leaving 9 bases between them. Germline-derived CDR1 and CDR2 are SGHRS and YFSETQ. The CDR3 loop spans 12 amino acids. The CDR3: CASRGGRETQYF. CDR3 nucleotides: TGCGCCAGCAGAGGGGGACGAGAGACCCAGTACTTC. Full variable domain (outside the CDR3, taken from reference TRBV5-1 and TRBJ2-5): KAGVTQTPRYLIKTRGQQVTLSCSPISGHRSVSWYQQTPGQGLQFLFEYFSETQRNKGNFPGRFSGRQFSNSRSEMNVSTLELGDSALYLCASRGGRETQYFGPGTRLLVL.

This chain connects TRBV6-5 to TRBJ2-1, with TRBD2 matching over 10 bases. After removal of 9 bases from V and 4 bases from J, the junction contained 9 bases not matched to a gene. CDR3 size: 15 residues. Germline V gene data show CDR1 as MNHEY and CDR2 as SVGAGI. CDR3 in amino acids: CASTDGTSAYNEQFF. In nucleotides, the CDR3 is TGTGCCAGTACGGACGGGACTAGCGCATACAATGAGCAGTTCTTC.

The J gene is TRBJ2-7, the V gene TRBV9; 11 positions match TRBD2. Germline V CDR1 and CDR2: SGDLS, YYNGEE. The trim removed 10 bases at V and 6 bases at J, leaving 12 bases unmatched. This CDR3 has 14 residues. The CDR3 DNA reads TGTGCCTCTGCCCCTAGCGGGGGGTTCGGCGAGCAGTACTTC. This gives the protein CASAPSGGFGEQYF.

The chain has TRBV11-2 and TRBJ2-7; D unclear. Germline V gives CDR1 SGHAT, CDR2 FQNNGV. Between the trimmed V and J ends, which lost 3 bases and 3 bases, there was a span of 3 bases. The CDR3 is 11 amino acids. The CDR3 loop reads CASSFYYEQYF. As DNA, the CDR3 is TGTGCCAGCAGCTTTTACTACGAGCAGTACTTC.

The rearrangement links TRBV19 to TRBJ1-2; D remains unclear. The V and J ends lost 5 bases and 6 bases respectively, with 13 bases between them. The CDR3 sequence is 13 residues long. Germline V lookup: CDR1 LNHDA, CDR2 SQIVND (reference sequence). CDR3 residues: CASSAPRAHGYTF. The CDR3 nucleotides read TGTGCCAGTAGTGCCCCGAGGGCACATGGCTACACCTTC.

The V gene is TRBV4-3, the J gene TRBJ2-2; D remains unclear. Germline V gene data show CDR1 as LGHNA and CDR2 as YSLEER. V was shortened by 2 bases and J by 7 bases, with 17 bases between the two germline ends. The CDR3 runs to 16 residues. The chain's CDR3 is CASSQSRKPISGELFF. The CDR3 DNA sequence: TGCGCCAGCAGCCAATCTCGAAAACCCATTAGCGGGGAGCTGTTTTTT.

The chain links TRBV3-1 (or the pseudogene TRBV3-2) to TRBJ2-1; D possibly corresponds to TRBD2 (6 bases). Germline V lookup: CDR1 LGHDT, CDR2 YNNKEL (reference sequence). The V end was cut by 5 bases, the J end by 11 bases, with 22 bases between. The CDR3 totals 15 residues. This CDR3 is CASSSYTGTPEKQFF. CDR3 nucleotide sequence: TGTGCCAGCAGCTCGTATACCGGGACTCCCGAGAAGCAGTTCTTC.

The gene calls are TRBV19 and TRBJ2-3; D is possibly TRBD1 (5 bases). V was pared by 7 bases and J by 2 bases, with 13 bases between. The germline CDR1 and CDR2 sequences are LNHDA and SQIVND (reference sequence). The CDR3 length is 14 residues. DNA for the CDR3: TGTGCCAGTAAAAAACAGGACCCCACAGATACGCAGTATTTT. This codes for CASKKQDPTDTQYF. Full variable domain (outside the CDR3, taken from reference TRBV19 and TRBJ2-3): DGGITQSPKYLFRKEGQNVTLSCEQNLNHDAMYWYRQDPGQGLRLIYYSQIVNDFQKGDIAEGYSVSREKKESFPLTVTSAQKNPTAFYLCASKKQDPTDTQYFGPGTRLTVL.